These 24 T cell receptor beta chains were all obtained from the same sample, sequenced in a study of spatial heterogeneity in lung cancer. Sample time point: sample taken at primary tumor resection. Whole RNA, isolated from tumor, nontumor lung or frozen PBMC, was sequenced without prior sorting. In TCRdb, the 5' RACE reads were re-called with MiXCR into one record per CDR3 protein. The repertoire includes approximately 940 distinct CDR3 sequences, approximately 66% of them detected once, and about 7% sits in the top ten. Material: PBMCs, obtained at surgery. All receptors come from a male donor with early-stage non-small cell lung cancer.

As to this clonotype: Because the library targeted alpha chains, this beta chain is an off-target read whose size means little. The V and J genes are TRBV5-1 and TRBJ2-1, with D uncertain. V was pared by 1 base and J by 7 bases, with 9 bases between. Looked up from germline, CDR1 is SGHRS and CDR2 is YFSETQ. This CDR3 region has 13 residues. The DNA of the CDR3 is TGCGCCAGCAGCTTGACGTTCTTTAATGAGCAGTTCTTC. It is translated as CASSLTFFNEQFF.

About this clonotype itself: A library made for alpha chains picked up this beta chain off target, so its size means little. V usage is TRBV29-1 and J usage is TRBJ1-5; possibly TRBD1 for D (6 bases). CDR1 and CDR2 from the germline V gene are SQVTM and ANQGSEA. The CDR3 has 11 residues. CDR3 coding DNA: TGCAGTGGGACAAAGCATCAGCCCCAGCATTTT. It specifies CSGTKHQPQHF.

This clonotype has just a few counts. As an off-target read in a library built for alpha chains, this beta chain has a frequency of little significance. The rearrangement joins TRBV7-9 to TRBJ2-2; the D is unclear. Deletions cut 2 bases from V and 2 bases from J, with 6 bases between. The length of the CDR3 is 14 residues. Germline CDR1 reads SEHNR; CDR2 reads FQNEAQ (reference sequence). The CDR3 DNA is TGTGCCAGCAGCTTAAACCCAAACACCGGGGAGCTGTTTTTT. Amino acids: CASSLNPNTGELFF.

To note about this clonotype: This beta chain is off target for a library built for alpha chains, so its abundance means little. The chain combines TRBV4-1 with TRBJ2-2, with D uncertain. V lost 1 base and J 2 bases, leaving 14 bases between the germline ends. Per germline, CDR1 MGHRA and CDR2 YSYEKL. The CDR3 consists of 17 residues. This CDR3 is CASSQAPVSTNTGELFF. The CDR3 bases are TGCGCCAGCAGCCAAGCACCAGTTTCGACTAACACCGGGGAGCTGTTTTTT.

Details on this clonotype: This beta chain represents an off-target read in a library built for alpha chains; its size is of limited meaning. V usage is TRBV9 and J usage is TRBJ2-2; 7 bases line up with TRBD2. CDR1 is SGDLS, CDR2 YYNGEE, per germline. The V gene end was trimmed by 4 bases and the J gene end by 2 bases; junction bases not matched to a gene: 5. There are 15 residues in the CDR3. CDR3 residues: CASSLGGDNTGELFF. The CDR3 nucleotides are TGTGCCAGCAGCCTGGGAGGGGATAACACCGGGGAGCTGTTTTTT.

Worth noting for this clonotype: A library made for alpha chains picked up this beta chain off target, so its size means little. This sequence joins TRBV28 and TRBJ2-7; D is unclear. With 2 bases removed from V and 6 bases from J, the gap between germline ends came to 14 bases. There are 14 residues in the CDR3. Per the germline V gene, CDR1 is MDHEN and CDR2 is SYDVKM. DNA for the CDR3: TGTGCCAGCAGTTTAGCGGCCCCTCCTGGCGAGCAGTACTTC. Translating it yields CASSLAAPPGEQYF.

Concerning this clonotype itself: This beta chain is a stray read from a library made for alpha chains; its abundance is not meaningful. The CDR3 DNA sequence: TGCAGCGTTGCCGACACGCAACTACAGACCCAGTACTTC. Its translation is CSVADTQLQTQYF. The V call is TRBV29-1, the J call TRBJ2-5; D is ambiguous. The V and J ends lost 4 bases and 6 bases respectively, with 15 bases between them. CDR1 SQVTM and CDR2 ANQGSEA come from the germline V gene. The CDR3 consists of 13 residues.

Notes on this clonotype: Within a library made for alpha chains, this beta chain is off target, and its count is uninformative. V and J are TRBV11-1 and TRBJ2-1; 7 positions agree with TRBD2. Losses at the gene ends were 5 bases for V and 9 bases for J; bases not matched to a gene: 10. Per the germline V gene, CDR1 is SGHAT and CDR2 is FQDESV (reference sequence). This CDR3 contains 14 residues. The CDR3 reads CASSNPGWGGEQFF. The CDR3 nucleotides are TGTGCCAGCAGCAACCCAGGCTGGGGGGGTGAGCAGTTCTTC. The whole variable domain, remainder taken from reference TRBV11-1 and TRBJ2-1, is EAEVAQSPRYKITEKSQAVAFWCDPISGHATLYWYRQILGQGPELLVQFQDESVVDDSQLPKDRFSAERLKGVDSTLKIQPAELGDSAMYLCASSNPGWGGEQFFGPGTRLTVL.

This clonotype is large (0.1 to 1%) within its sample. Found in a library prepared for alpha chains, this beta chain is an off-target read, and its abundance has little meaning. This rearrangement joins TRBV6-2 or TRBV6-3 to TRBJ2-3; D uncertain. The CDR3 has 14 residues. Germline V CDR1 and CDR2: MNHEY, SVGEGT. V was trimmed by 1 base and J by 2 bases, leaving 7 bases between them. The CDR3 reads CASSYWGTTDTQYF. DNA for the CDR3: TGTGCCAGCAGTTACTGGGGAACCACAGATACGCAGTATTTT.

Regarding this clonotype: Since the library was made to target alpha chains, this beta chain is a stray read and its abundance is not meaningful. The chain couples TRBV10-3 to TRBJ2-2; no clear D. Germline V gene lookup returns CDR1 ENHRY and CDR2 SYGVKD. The CDR3 totals 14 residues. Trimming cost V 4 bases and J 1 base, with 7 bases left between them. The DNA for the CDR3 is TGTGCCATCAGTGCCTCCGGGAACACCGGGGAGCTGTTTTTT. This codes for CAISASGNTGELFF.

This clonotype was picked up a small number of times. This beta chain appears as a stray read in a library generated for alpha chains; its size is not informative. The chain joins TRBV18 to TRBJ2-7; D possibly matches TRBD1 or TRBD2 (6 bases each). V was cut by 0 bases and J by 4 bases, with 10 bases left in between. There are 14 residues in the CDR3. CDR1 is KGHSH, CDR2 LQKENI, per germline. The CDR3 protein is CASSPPGAGYEQYF. CDR3 nucleotide sequence: TGTGCCAGCTCACCACCGGGGGCGGGATACGAGCAGTACTTC.

Remarks on this clonotype: This beta chain is an unintended read in a library built for alpha chains; its size means little. The chain combines TRBV28 with TRBJ2-7; D is uncertain. Trimming stripped 4 bases from V and 5 bases from J, with 9 bases between. The length of the CDR3 is 12 residues. CDR1 MDHEN and CDR2 SYDVKM come from the germline V gene. The CDR3 DNA follows: TGTGCCAGCAGTTCCGACGGAAACGAGCAGTACTTC. This encodes CASSSDGNEQYF.

About this clonotype: Because the library targeted alpha chains, this beta chain is an off-target read whose size means little. The V call is TRBV9, the J call TRBJ2-3; D possibly corresponds to TRBD2 (5 bases). Germline V lookup: CDR1 SGDLS, CDR2 YYNGEE. The ends were cut back, 0 bases at V and 6 bases at J, with 17 bases in the middle. The CDR3 sequence is 16 residues long. DNA of the CDR3: TGTGCCAGCAGCGTAGAAGCTAGCCTCGTATGGGATACGCAGTATTTT. This translates into CASSVEASLVWDTQYF.

As regards this clonotype: This beta chain is an off-target read within a library intended for alpha chains, so its frequency means little. The chain couples TRBV7-9 to TRBJ2-2; 7 nucleotides match TRBD1. The CDR3 consists of 14 residues. Trimming took 5 bases from V and 5 from J; bases not matched to a gene: 5. Per the germline V gene, CDR1 is SEHNR and CDR2 is FQNEAQ (reference sequence). CDR3 loop: CASSTYRGTGELFF. The CDR3 region has the DNA TGTGCCAGCAGCACCTACAGGGGAACCGGGGAGCTGTTTTTT.

As to this clonotype: Because this beta chain is a stray read in a library intended to capture alpha chains, its abundance should not be given much weight. The chain is built from TRBV7-2 and TRBJ1-1; D is undetermined. CDR3 size: 15 residues. Trimming pared 1 base from V and 4 bases from J, leaving 13 bases between. Germline CDR1 and CDR2: SGHTA and FQGNSA. CDR3 loop: CASSLGNLGITEAFF. The CDR3, as DNA: TGTGCCAGCAGCTTAGGCAACCTCGGTATCACTGAAGCTTTCTTT.

A remark on this clonotype: This beta chain is an off-target read within a library intended for alpha chains, so its frequency means little. J is TRBJ2-3 and V is TRBV5-1, with a tentative D call TRBD1 (6 bases). Deletions cut 4 bases from V and 0 bases from J, with 9 bases between. The germline gives CDR1 SGHRS, CDR2 YFSETQ. The CDR3 contains 14 residues. In nucleotides, the CDR3 is TGCGCCAGCAGCCCAGGGGATAGCACAGATACGCAGTATTTT. This gives the protein CASSPGDSTDTQYF.

Remarks on this clonotype: This beta chain is an unintended read in a library built for alpha chains; its size means little. This chain connects TRBV7-2 to TRBJ2-1, with D hard to call. The CDR3 extends over 15 amino acids. The V gene lost 0 bases and the J gene lost 2 bases, with 8 bases spanning the gap. In germline, CDR1 is SGHTA, CDR2 FQGNSA. CDR3 nucleotide sequence: TGTGCCAGCAGCTTAGCGTTGGAGCCCTACAATGAGCAGTTCTTC. Translating gives CASSLALEPYNEQFF.

This clonotype was seen only a few times. This beta chain is a stray read from a library made for alpha chains; its abundance is not meaningful. V usage is TRBV5-5 and J usage is TRBJ2-1, with D perhaps TRBD1 or TRBD2 (5 bases each). The V end was cut by 5 bases, the J end by 10 bases, with 16 bases between. CDR3 size: 13 residues. Germline assignment: CDR1 SGHKS and CDR2 YYEKEE (reference sequence). In DNA form, the CDR3 reads TGTGCCAGCAGTTCCCGGGGCGGACTGGAGCAGTTCTTC. As protein: CASSSRGGLEQFF. Together with reference TRBV5-5 and TRBJ2-1, the CDR3 gives the full variable domain: DAGVTQSPTHLIKTRGQQVTLRCSPISGHKSVSWYQQVLGQGPQFIFQYYEKEERGRGNFPDRFSARQFPNYSSELNVNALLLGDSALYLCASSSRGGLEQFFGPGTRLTVL.

As concerns this clonotype: A library prepared for alpha chains yielded this beta chain as an off-target read; its size is of little meaning. The chain uses TRBV2 and TRBJ2-2; 10 bases line up with TRBD2. The junction had 5 bases not matched to a gene; V was cut back by 7 bases and J by 0 bases. Germline V gives CDR1 SNHLY, CDR2 FYNNEI. This CDR3 is built from 16 residues. CDR3 in DNA: TGTGCCAGCATCCGCCTAGCGGGGGCGAACACCGGGGAGCTGTTTTTT. Translated, it gives CASIRLAGANTGELFF.

Details on this clonotype: Being off target in a library aimed at alpha chains, this beta chain has a size of little meaning. The rearrangement links TRBV5-6 to TRBJ2-7; possibly TRBD1 for D (5 bases). Germline lookup yields CDR1 SGHDT and CDR2 YYEEEE. The CDR3 is 17 residues long. The V end lost 0 bases, the J end lost 0 bases, and 16 bases lay between the germline ends. This chain's CDR3 is CASSLGPDKIISYEQYF. The CDR3 DNA reads TGTGCCAGCAGCTTGGGGCCGGACAAAATCATCTCCTACGAGCAGTACTTC.

With regard to this clonotype: This beta chain is a stray sequence in a library constructed for alpha chains; its clone size is not meaningful. This chain links TRBV10-3 with TRBJ2-7; the D gene is possibly TRBD1 (7 bases). The CDR3 spans 15 residues. Trimming removed 8 bases at V and 2 bases at J, with 19 bases between. Germline loops: CDR1 ENHRY, CDR2 SYGVKD. CDR3 residues: CAIRGTDPWTYEQYF. The CDR3 DNA reads TGTGCCATCCGGGGGACAGACCCATGGACCTACGAGCAGTACTTC.

On this clonotype itself: The library was built for alpha chains, so this beta chain is an off-target read and its size means little. The chain couples TRBV7-9 to TRBJ2-3; D gene uncertain. V shed 3 bases and J shed 0 bases, with 7 bases lying between them. The CDR3 is 14 residues long. Germline lookup yields CDR1 SEHNR and CDR2 FQNEAQ (reference sequence). As DNA, the CDR3 is TGTGCCAGCAGCTTTGGAACTAGCACAGATACGCAGTATTTT. This encodes CASSFGTSTDTQYF.

About this clonotype: As an off-target read in a library built for alpha chains, this beta chain has a frequency of little significance. The rearrangement links TRBV30 to TRBJ2-3, with 10 bases aligning to TRBD2. The CDR3 consists of 14 residues. Germline lookup yields CDR1 GTSNPN and CDR2 SVGIG (reference sequence). With 0 bases clipped from V and 5 bases from J, the junction kept 2 bases outside the gene matches. The CDR3 region has the DNA TGTGCCTGGAGTGTAGGACTAGCGGTAGATACGCAGTATTTT. Amino acid sequence: CAWSVGLAVDTQYF.

As concerns this clonotype: This beta chain is off target for a library built for alpha chains, so its abundance means little. The V gene is TRBV6-2 or TRBV6-3, the J gene TRBJ2-1; the D is unclear. The CDR3 is made up of 13 amino acids. V was clipped by 1 base and J by 6 bases, with 7 bases between them. Looked up from germline, CDR1 is MNHEY and CDR2 is SVGEGT. Written as DNA, the CDR3 is TGTGCCAGCAGTTACTTGGAGCGCAATGAGCAGTTCTTC. Translating gives CASSYLERNEQFF.